This T cell receptor beta chain was identified in a study of blood T cell repertoires in COVID-19. Whole-study context: COVID-19 samples from acute and convalescent phases originated in the United States, Italy and Spain. Sources were T cells, B-cell-depleted T cells, or PBMCs; the material itself was cDNA or gDNA.

The germline gives CDR1 MNHNS, CDR2 SASEGT. The CDR3 has 15 residues. Trimming at V came to 4 bases and at J to 5 bases, leaving 10 bases not matched to a gene. In the study's own analysis: Reference gene primer amplification gave nucleated cell count estimates. Only in-frame clones appear in the TCRdb table, and some are missing; sequencing was by immunoSEQ multiplex PCR. V, J and clone size are those of that table, while D and trimming were read from the DNA. The data contain 120,000 or so clones, 65% to 85% of them singletons. Source material: peripheral blood. The rearrangement links TRBV6-1 to TRBJ2-5; 7 bases are shared with TRBD1. This sequence originates from a man aged 80 or over with active or convalescent COVID-19. The CDR3 loop is CASSGAARGTETQYF. The CDR3 coding sequence is TGTGCCAGCAGTGGAGCGGCCAGGGGGACGGAGACCCAGTACTTC.